This T cell receptor (beta chain) is from a study of blood T cell repertoires in COVID-19. About the research overall: The study drew acute and convalescent COVID-19 samples from the United States, Italy and Spain. The cDNA or gDNA used as material had been derived from T cells, B-cell-depleted T cells, or PBMCs.

The CDR3 runs 14 residues. Germline CDR1 is SGHVS and CDR2 is FQNEAQ. V gave up 4 bases and J gave up 5 bases; unmatched junction bases: 6. Original analysis: The authors estimated nucleated cell counts from reference gene primer amplification. Assay used: immunoSEQ multiplex PCR; TCRdb lists only in-frame clones, some missing. V, J and clone size were drawn from that table, and D and trimming were deduced from the DNA. The data contain fewer than 200,000 clones, about 91% of them singletons. The source is a woman in her forties or fifties with acute or convalescent COVID-19. What was sequenced was peripheral blood. The chain employs TRBV7-8 and TRBJ1-1, with 8 bases that match TRBD1. CDR3 DNA: TGTGCCAGCAGCTACCAACAGGGGGGTACTGAAGCTTTCTTT. Translating it yields CASSYQQGGTEAFF.